These 10 T cell receptor beta chains were sequenced from one sample in a study of blood T cell repertoires in COVID-19. The method was immunoSEQ multiplex PCR; TCRdb's version includes in-frame clones alone and lacks a portion of them. The sample holds about 200,000 clones; roughly four fifths are singletons and the top ten take less than 9.5%. The sample comprised peripheral blood. The receptor source for this set is a woman of 80 years or more with COVID-19, enrolled during active disease.

This chain connects TRBV20-1 to TRBJ1-2; unclear D gene. Germline V gene lookup returns CDR1 DFQATT and CDR2 SNEGSKA (reference sequence). V was trimmed by 3 bases and J by 3 bases, leaving 8 bases between them. CDR3 size: 12 residues. CDR3: CSASVLDYGYTF. In DNA form, the CDR3 reads TGCAGTGCTAGTGTACTGGACTATGGCTACACCTTC.

This clone has just one count. The chain links TRBV2 to TRBJ1-4; D not resolved. The V end was cut by 6 bases, the J end by 4 bases, with 9 bases between. The CDR3 contains 13 residues. Germline V lookup: CDR1 SNHLY, CDR2 FYNNEI. CDR3 loop: CASSEGLNEKLFF. In DNA form, the CDR3 reads TGTGCCAGCAGCGAGGGTCTTAATGAAAAACTGTTTTTT. The variable domain in full, completed from reference TRBV2 and TRBJ1-4, reads EPEVTQTPSHQVTQMGQEVILRCVPISNHLYFYWYRQILGQKVEFLVSFYNNEISEKSEIFDDQFSVERPDGSNFTLKIRSTKLEDSAMYFCASSEGLNEKLFFGSGTQLSVL.

The chain has TRBV4-1 and TRBJ2-1; 9 bases align to TRBD1. The germline V gene has CDR1 MGHRA and CDR2 YSYEKL. V was pared by 4 bases and J by 7 bases, with 5 bases of the junction left unmatched. This CDR3 region has 14 residues. Here the CDR3 reads CASSPGTGRNEQFF. DNA for the CDR3: TGCGCCAGCAGCCCAGGGACAGGGAGAAATGAGCAGTTCTTC.

This chain joins TRBV18 and TRBJ1-2; D unresolved. Between the trimmed V and J ends, which lost 3 bases and 8 bases, there was a span of 13 bases. Germline V gives CDR1 KGHSH, CDR2 LQKENI. CDR3 length: 13 residues. The CDR3 is CASSPSQDYGYTF. The CDR3 DNA sequence: TGTGCCAGCTCACCGTCACAAGATTACGGCTACACCTTC.

In its sample, this clone was seen a few times. The chain carries TRBV9 and TRBJ2-2; D is perhaps TRBD2 (6 bases). The V gene lost 4 bases and the J gene lost 6 bases, with 13 bases spanning the gap. The germline gives CDR1 SGDLS, CDR2 YYNGEE. The CDR3 consists of 14 residues. The CDR3 loop reads CASSSRLDSGELFF. DNA of the CDR3: TGTGCCAGCAGCTCCCGACTAGACTCCGGGGAGCTGTTTTTT. Full variable domain (outside the CDR3, taken from reference TRBV9 and TRBJ2-2): DSGVTQTPKHLITATGQRVTLRCSPRSGDLSVYWYQQSLDQGLQFLIQYYNGEERAKGNILERFSAQQFPDLHSELNLSSLELGDSALYFCASSSRLDSGELFFGEGSRLTVL.

CDR3 region: CASSYTSGETQYF. DNA for the CDR3: TGCGCCAGCAGTTACACATCGGGGGAGACCCAGTACTTC. The chain combines TRBV5-1 with TRBJ2-5; tentative D call: TRBD2 (5 bases). The germline V gene encodes CDR1 SGHRS and CDR2 YFSETQ. V was clipped by 5 bases and J by 5 bases, with 13 bases between them. The CDR3 is 13 amino acids.

V gene TRBV19 combines with J gene TRBJ2-1; D gene ambiguous. Trimming left V 1 base short and J 5 bases short, with 6 bases between. Germline CDR1 is LNHDA and CDR2 is SQIVND (reference sequence). CDR3 size: 13 residues. The CDR3 nucleotides read TGTGCCAGTAGTATAGGTCAGAACAATGAGCAGTTCTTC. Amino acid sequence: CASSIGQNNEQFF.

The chain couples TRBV11-1 to TRBJ1-1; perhaps TRBD1 as D (5 bases). This CDR3 has 14 residues. With 1 base removed from V and 2 bases from J, the gap between germline ends came to 8 bases. CDR1 and CDR2 from the germline V gene are SGHAT and FQDESV (reference sequence). CDR3 bases: TGTGCCAGCAGCTTAGGGGGCTTTAACACTGAAGCTTTCTTT. It translates to CASSLGGFNTEAFF.

The chain carries TRBV4-3 and TRBJ2-2; 12 bases fit TRBD1. V shed 3 bases and J 5 bases; nucleotides not matched to a gene: 4. Germline V lookup: CDR1 LGHNA, CDR2 YSLEER. This CDR3 comprises 16 residues. CDR3 protein: CASSQGQGARTGELFF. The CDR3 DNA reads TGCGCCAGCAGCCAGGGACAGGGGGCGAGGACCGGGGAGCTGTTTTTT.

This rearrangement joins TRBV27 to TRBJ2-7, with 10 positions matching TRBD1. The germline gives CDR1 MNHEY, CDR2 SMNVEV (reference sequence). The trim removed 6 bases at V and 6 bases at J, leaving 5 bases unmatched. The CDR3 is 13 amino acids. The CDR3: CASSRGQGSEQYF. The CDR3, as DNA: TGTGCCAGCAGCCGGGGACAGGGGAGCGAGCAGTACTTC.